A single sample gave rise to the 9 T cell receptor beta chains below, sequenced in a study of T cells expressing NK-cell markers. TCRdb re-called the 5' RACE reads; every CDR3 protein appears as one record, without DNA. Here the sample table reports about 32,000 distinct CDR3 sequences. The sequenced material came from blood T cells: a sorted CD56 or NKG2C T cell subset, CD4+ or CD8+ T cells, or bulk PBMC T cells (not recorded which). These TCRs come from a woman aged 18 to 69 in good health.

The chain recombines TRBV5-5 with TRBJ1-6. The CDR3 is 12 residues long. The V gene's germline CDR1 is SGHKS and CDR2 YYEKEE (reference sequence). This chain's CDR3 is CASSPTSSPLHF.

V usage is TRBV11-2 and J usage is TRBJ2-3; TCRdb indicates TRBD1, and absent DNA this call remains unverified. Germline loops: CDR1 SGHAT, CDR2 FQNNGV. The CDR3 loop spans 15 amino acids. CDR3 residues: CASSSAGTGQDTQYF.

The chain employs TRBV5-6 and TRBJ2-1; TCRdb names TRBD1, which stays unverified in the absence of DNA. The CDR3 length is 15 residues. Germline loops: CDR1 SGHDT, CDR2 YYEEEE. This chain's CDR3 is CASSLAGTVYNEQFF. Using reference TRBV5-6 and TRBJ2-1 for the parts outside the CDR3, the full variable domain is DAGVTQSPTHLIKTRGQQVTLRCSPKSGHDTVSWYQQALGQGPQFIFQYYEEEERQRGNFPDRFSGHQFPNYSSELNVNALLLGDSALYLCASSLAGTVYNEQFFGPGTRLTVL.

V usage is TRBV6-1 and J usage is TRBJ2-2; with no DNA, the TCRdb D assignment of TRBD2 cannot be verified. Germline CDR1 and CDR2: MNHNS and SASEGT. This CDR3 contains 16 residues. This CDR3 reads CASSDGLAGDTGELFF.

The CDR3 sequence is CASSEGTGGLSTEAFF. The rearrangement uses TRBV2 and TRBJ1-1; the D call of TRBD1 rests on TCRdb alone, since no DNA is present to check it. Germline V gene lookup returns CDR1 SNHLY and CDR2 FYNNEI. This CDR3 is built from 16 residues. The entire variable domain, with the rest obtained from reference TRBV2 and TRBJ1-1, is as follows: EPEVTQTPSHQVTQMGQEVILRCVPISNHLYFYWYRQILGQKVEFLVSFYNNEISEKSEIFDDQFSVERPDGSNFTLKIRSTKLEDSAMYFCASSEGTGGLSTEAFFGQGTRLTVV.

The chain has TRBV20-1 and TRBJ2-5; TCRdb's assignment of TRBD2 cannot be checked, as there is no DNA. Germline CDR1 is DFQATT and CDR2 is SNEGSKA (reference sequence). The CDR3 is 16 residues long. The CDR3: CSARVRPPRSQETQYF.

The chain is built from TRBV5-6 and TRBJ2-1. The CDR3 spans 15 residues. Germline CDR1 and CDR2: SGHDT and YYEEEE. The CDR3 region is CASSQDRGSYNEQFF.

The chain links TRBV24-1 to TRBJ2-2. CDR1 and CDR2 (germline): KGHDR, SFDVKD. CDR3 length equals 16 residues. The CDR3 is CATSDGEFANTGELFF.

The chain couples TRBV12-3 or TRBV12-4 to TRBJ2-7; TCRdb calls TRBD1, which cannot be checked without DNA. The CDR3 is 16 residues long. The CDR3: CASSSPRDKSPYEQYF.